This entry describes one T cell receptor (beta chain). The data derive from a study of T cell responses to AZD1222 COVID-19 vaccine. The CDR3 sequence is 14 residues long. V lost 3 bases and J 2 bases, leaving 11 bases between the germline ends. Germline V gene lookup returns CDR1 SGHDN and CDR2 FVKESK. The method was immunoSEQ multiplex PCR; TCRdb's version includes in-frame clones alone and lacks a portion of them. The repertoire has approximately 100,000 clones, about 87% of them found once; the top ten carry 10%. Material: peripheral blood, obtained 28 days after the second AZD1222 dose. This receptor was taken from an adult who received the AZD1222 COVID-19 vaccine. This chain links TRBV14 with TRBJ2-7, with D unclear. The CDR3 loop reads CASSHPTFAYEQYF. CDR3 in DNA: TGTGCCAGCAGCCATCCCACCTTCGCCTACGAGCAGTACTTC.